The source of this T cell receptor beta chain is a study of blood T cell repertoires in COVID-19 (dated by TCRdb to 2018 to 2020). With respect to the entire study: Collaborator samples came from the United States, Italy and Spain and covered acute and convalescent phases of COVID-19. A freely available public database, intended as a resource for researchers studying the immune response to SARS-CoV-2, is where the repertoires were released. HLA class I and class II types, where available, came from metadata supplied by the sample provider rather than from assay-based typing. The prospective study material was composed of cDNA or gDNA derived from T cells, B-cell-depleted T cells, or PBMCs. Subjects who had been exposed to COVID-19, were actively infected with it, or had recovered from it provided the deeply sampled blood TCRbeta repertoires that made up the dataset. Nearly every sample came with metadata listing a de-identified subject ID, COVID-19 status, age in years and sex. The samples were drawn from the first 160 participants of the ongoing ImmuneRACE study and from over 950 subjects provided by 6 global collaborators.

In regard to this clone: This clone's antigen is unknown. Base qualities were left out, and no much larger clone turns up one base away.

Collaborating institutions collected whole blood in K2EDTA tubes following their own protocols. For TCRbeta analysis, collaborators shipped samples in one of three forms: frozen whole blood, isolated PBMCs, or DNA extracted from either of those sample types. Summary of the overall study and its limitations: How much clinical and demographic metadata was included differed by source and by participant, and the metadata was provided uncurated.

The immunoSEQ Assay, a bias-controlled multiplex PCR, was used to amplify TCRbeta CDR3 regions from genomic DNA. Per the source publication's procedure: Within the assay, amplification of reference gene primers was used to estimate how many nucleated cells each sample contained. To quantify the absolute abundance of each unique TCRbeta CDR3 rearrangement, sequence reads were collapsed and filtered. For each sample, productive Simpson clonality was calculated as the square root of Simpson's diversity index across productive rearrangements. The table comes from immuneACCESS by way of TCRdb, which keeps in-frame sequences with V and J called. Part of the clones is missing from these tables; in studies checked, under half for an unresolved V gene and the rest for unknown reasons. V, J and clone size are those of that table, while D and trimming were read from the DNA. Recorded for this sample are fewer than 300,000 clones; more than 85% of them occurred a single time. The top ten clones comprise roughly 0.8% of the sample.

Sequences were obtained from peripheral blood. The clonotype comes from a man aged 30-40 years with acute or convalescent COVID-19.

In nucleotides, the sequence is TGCGCCAGCAGCCAAGATATTGGCAACCCATTTTACAATGAGCAGTTCTTC. The resulting protein is CASSQDIGNPFYNEQFF. The rearranged chain carries TRBV4-1 and TRBJ2-1; the D gene lacks a confident call. V is shortened by 0 bases, J by 4 bases, and the region joining them spans 16 bases. From the germline V gene, CDR1 is MGHRA and CDR2 is YSYEKL. The CDR3 goes from the cysteine to the phenylalanine over 17 residues. Only CDR3 DNA is held: 51 bases, read in frame from base 1.